Listed here are 5 T cell receptor beta chains from one sample, sequenced in a study of T cell clonality in common variable immunodeficiency (dated by TCRdb to between 2014 and 2017). The library was prepared using the immunoSEQ multiplex PCR assay. Drawn from immuneACCESS, this table holds only the in-frame rearrangements with V and J called that TCRdb kept. Clones are partly lost; checked studies trace under half to an unresolved V gene and leave the rest unexplained. Across this sample, 45,000 to 55,000 clones were tabulated and none appeared just once. Roughly 5.3% of the sample goes to the ten largest clones. Sequencing was performed on peripheral blood mononuclear cells. The receptors derive from a person between 18 and 70 years old in good health.

This clone was detected many times. The CDR3 extends 3 residues past the end of the read, so its final part is completed from the germline J gene. V usage is TRBV12-5 and J usage is TRBJ2-7; 13 bases fit TRBD2. The trim removed 0 bases at V and 6 bases at J, leaving 5 bases unmatched. Looked up from germline, CDR1 is LGHNT and CDR2 is FRNRAP. This CDR3 has 16 residues. CDR3 bases read: TGTGCTAGTGGTTTGGTACAGGGACTAGCGGGACCCGAG. Protein sequence: CASGLVQGLAGPE. From start to end, the CDR3 is CASGLVQGLAGPEQYF.

There are many counts of this clone. The read terminates 3 residues ahead of where the CDR3 ends, so the germline J gene completes it. The chain has TRBV30 and TRBJ2-1; D not certain. The CDR3 length is 11 residues. Trimming stripped 1 base from V and 7 bases from J, with 5 bases between. From germline, CDR1 is GTSNPN and CDR2 SVGIG (reference sequence). This chain's CDR3 is CAWSGLNEQFF. The sequenced CDR3 bases are TGTGCCTGGAGTGGACTTAATGAG.

This clone was counted many times. Sequencing ends 3 residues short of the CDR3 end; the germline J gene provides the rest. V gene TRBV5-1 combines with J gene TRBJ2-2; TRBD1 matches at 11 bases. V dropped 4 bases and J dropped 4; count of bases not matched to a gene: 3. The CDR3 is 15 amino acids. CDR1 and CDR2 from the germline V gene are SGHRS and YFSETQ. CDR3 amino acids: CASSTGTGGTGELFF. The covered CDR3 bases are TGCGCCAGCAGCACCGGGACAGGGGGCACCGGGGAG.

This clone was observed many times. The CDR3 end falls 3 residues outside the read, so it is completed with the germline J gene. The rearrangement links TRBV5-1 to TRBJ2-7, with D perhaps matching TRBD1 (6 bases). In germline, CDR1 is SGHRS, CDR2 YFSETQ. CDR3 length: 21 residues. V lost 0 bases and J 0 bases, leaving 28 bases between the germline ends. Incomplete CDR3 DNA: TGCGCCAGCAGCTTGGAGCCCAGACAGGTCCCAATCCGGGACGACTCCTACGAG. This encodes CASSLEPRQVPIRDDSYE. The full CDR3 protein is CASSLEPRQVPIRDDSYEQYF.

The sample holds many counts of this clone. The read ends 3 residues shy of where the CDR3 ends; the end is completed using the germline J gene. The chain couples TRBV5-6 to TRBJ1-5, with D unclear. V was trimmed by 0 bases and J by 4 bases, leaving 8 bases between them. The length of the CDR3 is 14 residues. CDR1 SGHDT and CDR2 YYEEEE come from the germline V gene. Incomplete CDR3 DNA: TGTGCCAGCAGCTTGGGGCAGGCGAATCAGCCC. Protein: CASSLGQANQP. The entire CDR3 is CASSLGQANQPQHF.